Listed below are T cell receptor beta chains from one sample, sequenced in a study of T cells in Graves' hyperthyroidism and ophthalmopathy. From the multiplex PCR reads, TCRdb called clonotypes with MiXCR, one entry per CDR3 protein. The sample lists about 640,000 distinct CDR3 sequences; more than 20% were seen once. Sequenced input: blood. These receptors were collected from a man aged 25 to 45 with Graves' ophthalmopathy. The CDR3 runs from the conserved cysteine through the conserved F or W. The D gene is left open where the match is weak. Size is omitted from some rows. Given values are once, few, many or a class for expanded clones.

CDR3 length,V gene,clone size,J gene,D gene,CDR3 DNA,CDR3 protein
17,TRBV19,few,TRBJ1-4,.,TGTGCCAGTAGTATAGACGGAGAGGCCGTTCCCTCCGGAAAACTGTTTTTT,CASSIDGEAVPSGKLFF
15,TRBV12-3/TRBV12-4,.,TRBJ2-2,.,TGTGCCAGCAGTTTAGGGGACAGTCGGACCGGGGGGCTGTTTTTT,CASSLGDSRTGGLFF
14,TRBV5-8,few,TRBJ1-5,.,TGTGCCAGCAGTTACGACAGCCGCAATCAGCCCCAGCATTTT,CASSYDSRNQPQHF
15,TRBV6-1,.,TRBJ2-7,.,TGTGCCAGCGCAACAGGGAATAGCGCGTACTACGAGCAGTACTTC,CASATGNSAYYEQYF
13,TRBV11-2,many,TRBJ1-2,TRBD1,TGTGCCAGCAGCTCCGGACCGAACAGGGGGGAGACCTTC,CASSSGPNRGETF
14,TRBV20-1,few,TRBJ2-1,TRBD2,TGCAGTGCCGGTAGCGGGAACTCCTACAATGAGCAGTTCTTC,CSAGSGNSYNEQFF
15,TRBV28,.,TRBJ2-1,.,TGTGCCAGCAGTTTCCCACAGGGATCCGACAATGAGCAGTTCTTC,CASSFPQGSDNEQFF
14,TRBV6-1,.,TRBJ2-1,.,TGTGCCAGCAACCCCCCATTATCCTACAATGAGCAGTTCTTC,CASNPPLSYNEQFF
15,TRBV14,many,TRBJ2-1,.,TGTGCCAGCAGCCAAGGGAGTGCCTCCTACAATGAGCAGTTCTTC,CASSQGSASYNEQFF
15,TRBV6-2/TRBV6-3,few,TRBJ2-1,TRBD2,TGTGCCAGCAGTGTAAAGCGGGAGGACCGGAATGAGCAGTTCTTC,CASSVKREDRNEQFF
13,TRBV29-1,.,TRBJ2-5,.,TGCAGCATGTCCGGGACTGGGAGGGAGACCCAGTACTTC,CSMSGTGRETQYF
15,TRBV2,.,TRBJ2-7,.,TGTGCCAGCAGCAGACTTGAAAGCGGGTCCCACGAGCAGTACTTC,CASSRLESGSHEQYF
16,TRBV6-4,.,TRBJ2-7,TRBD2,TGTGCCAGCAGTTACCTTGGCGGGAGCAAAACCTACGAGCAGTACTTC,CASSYLGGSKTYEQYF
15,TRBV27,few,TRBJ2-1,.,TGTGCCAGCAGTTTCAGGGCAGGTTCCTACAATGAGCAGTTCTTC,CASSFRAGSYNEQFF
11,TRBV2,.,TRBJ1-2,.,TGTGCCAGCAGTGTTATGTTTGGCTACACCTTC,CASSVMFGYTF
15,TRBV24-1,many,TRBJ1-1,TRBD1,TGTGCCACCAGAGCGGGGACAGGGATGAACACTGAAGCTTTCTTT,CATRAGTGMNTEAFF
13,TRBV24-1,.,TRBJ1-1,.,TGTGCCACCAGTAAGTCAGGGGTCACTGAAGCTTTCTTT,CATSKSGVTEAFF
14,TRBV9,.,TRBJ2-7,.,TGTGCCAGCAGCGCTCGAGACTGGCACTACGAGCAGTACTTC,CASSARDWHYEQYF
14,TRBV30,many,TRBJ1-3,.,TGTGCCTGGAGTGTAGGGAGGGGTGGAAACACCATATATTTT,CAWSVGRGGNTIYF
18,TRBV9,.,TRBJ2-2,.,TGTGCCAGCAGCGTAGCGCATAGCGGATTCGCGAACACCGGGGAGCTGTTTTTT,CASSVAHSGFANTGELFF
17,TRBV28,many,TRBJ2-2,.,TGTGCCAGCAGTTTAGCCACTAGATGGGAAATTACCGGGGAGCTGTTTTTT,CASSLATRWEITGELFF
13,TRBV7-2,many,TRBJ2-4,.,TGTGCCAGCAGCACAGGGGCCAAAAACATTCAGTACTTC,CASSTGAKNIQYF
17,TRBV28,.,TRBJ2-4,.,TGTGCCAGCAGTTTAGCAGGGGTTACCCTAGCCAAAAACATTCAGTACTTC,CASSLAGVTLAKNIQYF
14,TRBV30,.,TRBJ2-2,TRBD1,TGTGCCTGCTACCGGGACAGGGGGGCCGGGGAGCTGTTTTTT,CACYRDRGAGELFF
12,TRBV13,.,TRBJ2-3,.,TGTGCCAGCAGCTCCTTAGAGAATACGCAGTATTTT,CASSSLENTQYF
15,TRBV2,many,TRBJ2-1,TRBD2,TGTGCCAGCAGTGATTTTGGGGGAGGGTACAATGAGCAGTTCTTC,CASSDFGGGYNEQFF
13,TRBV7-2,many,TRBJ2-1,.,TGTGCCAGCAGTAACGGCAGACACAATGAGCAGTTCTTC,CASSNGRHNEQFF
16,TRBV20-1,.,TRBJ2-7,TRBD1,TGCAGTGCTAGATCAAAGGACAGGGCGGAGGCCTACGAGCAGTACTTC,CSARSKDRAEAYEQYF
15,TRBV6-1,.,TRBJ1-5,.,TGTGCCAGCAGAAGTCGGGACACGTCCTCGGGGCCCCAGCATTTT,CASRSRDTSSGPQHF
16,TRBV20-1,many,TRBJ2-3,TRBD2,TGCAGTGCTACTCCCGCACTAGAGCGGGAGATAGATACGCAGTATTTT,CSATPALEREIDTQYF
15,TRBV7-9,.,TRBJ2-4,.,TGTGCCAGCAGCTTAAGTTCAGAGGACCAAAACATTCAGTACTTC,CASSLSSEDQNIQYF
17,TRBV19,few,TRBJ1-1,TRBD1,TGTGCCAGTAGTCCTCCCCTCGGGGGACAGTTTTTGGCTGAAGCTTTCTTT,CASSPPLGGQFLAEAFF
16,TRBV7-8,.,TRBJ2-3,TRBD1,TGTGCCAGCAGCCCAAACTGGGACAGGGACACAGATACGCAGTATTTT,CASSPNWDRDTDTQYF
15,TRBV30,.,TRBJ1-4,.,TGTGCCTGGAGTTCCCTCAGTGAAACTAATGAAAAACTGTTTTTT,CAWSSLSETNEKLFF
14,TRBV6-5,few,TRBJ2-1,TRBD2,TGTGCCAGCAGTTACCGATTGGGACTAGGAGAGCAGTTCTTC,CASSYRLGLGEQFF
14,TRBV6-1,many,TRBJ1-4,.,TGTGCCAGCAACCTCCTAGGGACTAATGAAAAACTGTTTTTT,CASNLLGTNEKLFF
19,TRBV30,.,TRBJ2-1,TRBD2,TGTGCCTGGGACAAACCCCCCCGACTAGCGAGTAGCTCCTACAATGAGCAGTTCTTC,CAWDKPPRLASSSYNEQFF
12,TRBV28,.,TRBJ2-5,.,TGTGCCAGCAGTTGGGGGGCCGAGACCCAGTACTTC,CASSWGAETQYF
15,TRBV15,.,TRBJ2-7,TRBD1,TGTGCCACCAGCAGGGATAGACAGGGATCCTACGAGCAGTACTTC,CATSRDRQGSYEQYF
13,TRBV27,many,TRBJ1-1,.,TGTGCCAGCAGTTGGGGGGAGGGCACTGAAGCTTTCTTT,CASSWGEGTEAFF
16,TRBV12-3/TRBV12-4,.,TRBJ2-7,TRBD1,TGTGCCAGCAGTCCCCGAAGACCGGGACAGGGGTACGAGCAGTACTTC,CASSPRRPGQGYEQYF
15,TRBV13,.,TRBJ1-2,.,TGTGCCAGCAGCTTAAGAGCCTCCCGCGGATCTGGCTACACCTTC,CASSLRASRGSGYTF
14,TRBV19,.,TRBJ2-1,.,TGTGCCAGTAGTATAAGGGGGAACTACAATGAGCAGTTCTTC,CASSIRGNYNEQFF